Reported below is one T cell receptor beta chain. Under the authors' procedure: Using reference gene primer amplification, nucleated cell counts were estimated. The assay was immunoSEQ multiplex PCR, and TCRdb's table has in-frame clones only and misses some. V, J and clone size reflect that table, while D and trimming were determined from the DNA. The profile shows 200,000 to 250,000 clones, just over 85% of them singletons. This CDR3 contains 15 residues. V lost 4 bases, J lost 7 bases, and 20 bases lay in between. Germline V gene data show CDR1 as SGHRS and CDR2 as YFSETQ. This record belongs to a study of blood T cell repertoires in COVID-19. In the study overall: COVID-19 samples collected from the United States, Italy and Spain covered acute and convalescent phases. From T cells, B-cell-depleted T cells, or PBMCs came the material, which was cDNA or gDNA.

Material: peripheral blood. This sequence originates from a man aged 50-60 years with acute or convalescent COVID-19. The V call is TRBV5-1, the J call TRBJ1-2, with TRBD1 as a possible D gene (6 bases). CDR3 residues: CASSSDSPRGGGYTF. The CDR3 DNA sequence: TGCGCCAGCAGCAGCGACTCTCCCCGAGGGGGTGGCTACACCTTC.